The next 25 T cell receptor beta chains were all read from a single sample in a study of T cells in Graves' hyperthyroidism and ophthalmopathy. RNA transcripts yielded amplified TCR beta CDR3 regions. HTBI primers were used for first-round RT-PCR of the TCR CDR3. MiXCR, run by TCRdb on the multiplex PCR reads, gives a single entry per CDR3 protein. The table has some 510,000 distinct CDR3 sequences, around 21% seen once; the top ten hold 26%. The sample consisted of blood. These receptors were taken from a man aged 18 to 29 with Graves' hyperthyroidism.

This clonotype was seen at least ten times. This chain uses TRBV27 with TRBJ2-7; 7 positions agree with TRBD2. V shed 5 bases, J shed 5 bases, and the junction held 9 bases outside the gene matches. In germline, CDR1 is MNHEY, CDR2 SMNVEV (reference sequence). CDR3 size: 14 residues. The CDR3 DNA reads TGTGCCAGCAGTCCCGGACTAGTTCCCCACGAGCAGTACTTC. Protein product: CASSPGLVPHEQYF.

The rearrangement links TRBV5-1 to TRBJ2-7; D possibly corresponds to TRBD1 (6 bases). The CDR3 is 13 amino acids. CDR1 is SGHRS, CDR2 YFSETQ, per germline. V lost 2 bases, J lost 4 bases, and 10 bases lay in between. The CDR3 here is CASSFNREYEQYF. CDR3 nucleotide sequence: TGCGCCAGCAGCTTCAACAGGGAATACGAGCAGTACTTC.

This clonotype was picked up a small number of times. The chain is built from TRBV6-5 and TRBJ2-7; D gene ambiguous. The CDR3 length is 12 residues. Per the germline V gene, CDR1 is MNHEY and CDR2 is SVGAGI. Deletions cut 4 bases from V and 4 bases from J, with 8 bases between. CDR3 coding DNA: TGTGCCAGCAGTTCTCCCCAGTACGAGCAGTACTTC. Its protein product is CASSSPQYEQYF.

In its sample, this clonotype was seen many times. CDR3: CASSEAVLVRETQYF. As DNA, the CDR3 is TGTGCCAGCAGTGAAGCGGTTTTGGTGAGAGAGACCCAGTACTTC. V usage is TRBV2 and J usage is TRBJ2-5; no clear D. Trimming left V 0 bases short and J 4 bases short, with 12 bases between. This CDR3 has 15 residues. Germline values: CDR1 SNHLY, CDR2 FYNNEI.

The sample holds many counts of this clonotype. This chain links TRBV30 with TRBJ2-5; D gene ambiguous. Looked up from germline, CDR1 is GTSNPN and CDR2 is SVGIG (reference sequence). Trimming removed 4 bases from V and 5 bases from J, with 11 bases in between. This CDR3 has 12 amino acids. CDR3: CAWNLVGETQYF. CDR3 nucleotides: TGTGCCTGGAATCTGGTTGGGGAGACCCAGTACTTC.

This clonotype was picked up a small number of times. The chain recombines TRBV7-9 with TRBJ1-3; D uncertain. Per germline, CDR1 SEHNR and CDR2 FQNEAQ (reference sequence). Trimming left V 3 bases short and J 1 base short, with 7 bases between. This CDR3 spans 14 amino acids. In nucleotides, the CDR3 is TGTGCCAGCAGCTTCTTGGATTCTGGAAACACCATATATTTT. It encodes CASSFLDSGNTIYF.

This clonotype has ten or more counts. The rearrangement links TRBV10-1 to TRBJ2-5, with D perhaps matching TRBD2 (5 bases). The germline V gene has CDR1 WNHNN and CDR2 SYGVQD (reference sequence). The germline V and J ends were trimmed by 0 bases and 2 bases, with 13 bases remaining between them. The CDR3 is 16 amino acids. The CDR3 DNA sequence: TGCGCCAGCAGTGAGTCGATTGGTAGCGCACAAGAGACCCAGTACTTC. It encodes CASSESIGSAQETQYF.

This clonotype showed up just a few times. CDR3 sequence (DNA): TGCGCCAGCAGCCCCAGCCGGGAGCTGTTTTTT. Its translation is CASSPSRELFF. V is TRBV5-1 and J is TRBJ2-2, with no clear D. CDR3 length: 11 amino acids. The germline V gene encodes CDR1 SGHRS and CDR2 YFSETQ. V dropped 4 bases and J dropped 9 bases, with 7 bases sitting between them.

This clonotype was found once. Given a much more abundant clone one base away, this may be a read error. The V gene is TRBV7-9, the J gene TRBJ1-2; no definite D call. The germline gives CDR1 SEHNR, CDR2 FQNEAQ (reference sequence). The length of the CDR3 is 14 residues. CDR3 loop: CVSSLGEPRGGYTF. CDR3 sequence (DNA): TGTGTCAGCAGCTTAGGAGAGCCCCGTGGTGGCTACACCTTC. The full variable domain, its missing parts supplied by reference TRBV7-9 and TRBJ1-2, is DTGVSQNPRHKITKRGQNVTFRCDPISEHNRLYWYRQTLGQGPEFLTYFQNEAQLEKSRLLSDRFSAERPKGSFSTLEIQRTEQGDSAMYLCVSSLGEPRGGYTFGSGTRLTVV.

This clonotype has only a few counts. The chain combines TRBV4-2 with TRBJ2-3, with TRBD2 matching over 11 bases. CDR3 length: 16 amino acids. Germline V gene lookup returns CDR1 LGHNA and CDR2 YNFKEQ. The trim removed 0 bases at V and 5 bases at J, leaving 4 bases unmatched. CDR3 nucleotide sequence: TGTGCCAGCAGCCAAGAAATAGCGGGGGGGGGAGATACGCAGTATTTT. Translation: CASSQEIAGGGDTQYF.

This clonotype came up many times. This sequence joins TRBV28 and TRBJ1-5; maybe TRBD1 (6 bases). Trimming left V 6 bases short and J 6 bases short, with 18 bases between. In germline, CDR1 is MDHEN, CDR2 SYDVKM. The CDR3 has 15 amino acids. The CDR3 region is CASSLDGTRGQPQHF. The CDR3 DNA is TGTGCCAGCAGCCTTGACGGGACACGGGGTCAGCCCCAGCATTTT.

This clonotype was seen at least ten times. This chain uses TRBV25-1 with TRBJ2-7, with a tentative D call TRBD1 (5 bases). Per germline, CDR1 MGHDK and CDR2 SYGVNS. Trimming took 5 bases from V and 9 from J, leaving 11 bases between them. CDR3 size: 11 residues. The CDR3 region is CASSFQGVQYF. The DNA for the CDR3 is TGTGCCAGCAGTTTCCAGGGCGTGCAGTACTTC.

This clonotype was picked up many times. The V gene is TRBV9, the J gene TRBJ2-2; D is unclear. Germline CDR1 reads SGDLS; CDR2 reads YYNGEE. The CDR3 runs to 12 residues. Trimming took 2 bases from V and 7 from J, leaving 6 bases between them. CDR3 sequence reads: CASSVIDGELFF. CDR3 coding DNA: TGTGCCAGCAGCGTTATCGACGGGGAGCTGTTTTTT.

This chain connects TRBV27 to TRBJ1-1; the D is unclear. Trimming shortened V by 3 bases and J by 5 bases, and 16 bases separated the two germline ends. The CDR3 runs 15 residues. Germline CDR1 MNHEY, CDR2 SMNVEV (reference sequence). CDR3 sequence: CASSFFGDRRTEAFF. CDR3 nucleotides: TGTGCCAGCAGTTTTTTCGGGGATAGGCGGACTGAAGCTTTCTTT.

This clonotype was counted ten times or more. The chain combines TRBV2 with TRBJ1-1, with no clear D. CDR1 is SNHLY, CDR2 FYNNEI, per germline. Trimming took 2 bases from V and 1 from J, leaving 8 bases between them. The length of the CDR3 is 14 residues. The CDR3 here is CASSEWTANTEAFF. As DNA, the CDR3 is TGTGCCAGCAGTGAATGGACGGCGAACACTGAAGCTTTCTTT.

The chain combines TRBV6-5 with TRBJ1-5, with D possibly being TRBD1 (6 bases). Germline V gives CDR1 MNHEY, CDR2 SVGAGI. CDR3 length: 15 amino acids. V was shortened by 4 bases and J by 3 bases, with 13 bases between the two germline ends. CDR3 sequence: CASSSSGQNNQPQHF. The CDR3 DNA follows: TGTGCCAGCAGTTCTTCTGGACAGAACAATCAGCCCCAGCATTTT.

The chain recombines TRBV28 with TRBJ1-1, with D unclear. The germline CDR1 and CDR2 sequences are MDHEN and SYDVKM. CDR3 length: 14 amino acids. V was trimmed by 4 bases and J by 7 bases, leaving 16 bases between them. The DNA of the CDR3 is TGTGCCAGCAGTTCCCGCATACCCGCCTTTGAAGCTTTCTTT. Its translation: CASSSRIPAFEAFF.

This chain connects TRBV6-1 to TRBJ1-1; TRBD1 is a possible D gene (5 bases). CDR3 length: 14 amino acids. Trimming cost V 3 bases and J 4 bases, with 12 bases left between them. Germline lookup yields CDR1 MNHNS and CDR2 SASEGT. CDR3 DNA sequence: TGTGCCAGCAGTGATATCAGGGTGGCCACTGAAGCTTTCTTT. Translating it yields CASSDIRVATEAFF.

The chain is built from TRBV4-2 and TRBJ2-6; D unresolved. The V gene lost 0 bases and the J gene lost 0 bases, with 6 bases spanning the gap. Germline V gene lookup returns CDR1 LGHNA and CDR2 YNFKEQ. CDR3 length equals 16 residues. This CDR3 reads CASSQDASSGANVLTF. The CDR3 DNA reads TGTGCCAGCAGCCAAGATGCTAGCTCTGGGGCCAACGTCCTGACTTTC.

This clonotype was seen a handful of times. For the CDR3, the DNA is TGTGCCAGCAGCACCCCCCGGGGTTCGGTCCCAGATACGCAGTATTTT. This gives the protein CASSTPRGSVPDTQYF. The J gene is TRBJ2-3, the V gene TRBV11-2, with D tentatively TRBD2 (5 bases). V dropped 5 bases and J dropped 4 bases, with 19 bases sitting between them. Germline CDR1 is SGHAT and CDR2 is FQNNGV. The CDR3 extends over 16 amino acids.

This clonotype was recorded many times. This chain links TRBV25-1 with TRBJ2-7; D call uncertain. Germline V gene data show CDR1 as MGHDK and CDR2 as SYGVNS. V was pared by 1 base and J by 2 bases, with 12 bases between. This CDR3 is 15 amino acids long. Here the CDR3 DNA reads TGTGCCAGCAGTGAATTAGGTAGCCTGACCTACGAGCAGTACTTC. This translates into CASSELGSLTYEQYF.

This clonotype was observed many times. The gene calls are TRBV12-3 or TRBV12-4 and TRBJ2-5; D unclear. The CDR3 runs 14 residues. The germline V and J ends were trimmed by 1 base and 3 bases, with 9 bases remaining between them. The CDR3 nucleotides read TGTGCCAGCAGTTTAGTTACAGTAGAAGAGACCCAGTACTTC. It translates to CASSLVTVEETQYF.

On this clonotype: Since the CDR3 does not end with the conserved phenylalanine or tryptophan, this likely comes from a read error. This chain joins TRBV19 and TRBJ1-5; TRBD1 agrees at 10 bases. CDR1 LNHDA and CDR2 SQIVND come from the germline V gene (reference sequence). The CDR3 is 15 amino acids. V lost 6 bases, J lost 1 base, and 3 bases stayed unmatched. The CDR3 region is CASRRTGGSNQPQHL. CDR3 coding DNA: TGTGCCAGTAGGCGGACAGGGGGAAGCAATCAGCCCCAGCATTTG.

In its sample, this clonotype was seen a few times. A much larger clonotype is one base distant, so this may be a read error. This rearrangement joins TRBV12-3 or TRBV12-4 to TRBJ2-4; D possibly uses TRBD1 or TRBD2 (6 bases each). The CDR3 spans 13 residues. CDR3 sequence: CASSLRGVNIKYF. For the CDR3, the DNA is TGTGCCAGCAGTTTAAGGGGGGTTAACATTAAGTACTTC.

The sample holds many counts of this clonotype. The rearrangement links TRBV6-5 to TRBJ2-5, with D tentatively TRBD1 (6 bases). V lost 1 base and J 0 bases, leaving 18 bases between the germline ends. This CDR3 spans 18 amino acids. Germline V gene data show CDR1 as MNHEY and CDR2 as SVGAGI. CDR3 region: CASSYLQGNNIDQETQYF. The CDR3 DNA is TGTGCCAGCAGTTACTTACAGGGCAATAATATCGACCAAGAGACCCAGTACTTC.